The clone carrying this TCR beta chain has ten or more counts. Antigen specificity is unknown. The data were taken from a study of CD8+CD57+ T cells in acquired aplastic anemia. Study-level information: DNA from sorted CD4+ and CD8+ cells averaged approximately 2.9 ug. Study results and caveats: Patients had approximately 30 CD8+ CDR3 sequences in common with controls (the shared set). Controls did not differ significantly from patients in CD8+ Simpson's diversity.

Genomic DNA, the template, was used for profiling of the TCR beta VDJ and CDR3. Using its own MiXCR run on the reads, TCRdb lists one record per CDR3 protein. The sample has approximately 270,000 distinct CDR3 sequences; approximately 57% are singletons. The clonotype comes from a human donor with severe aplastic anemia or a healthy control (not recorded which). What was sequenced was sorted CD4+, CD8+, or CD8+CD57+ T cells (not recorded which) from PBMCs.

The CDR3 region is CASSYPRTSNPYNEQFF. CDR3 nucleotides: TGTGCCAGCAGTTATCCTCGGACTAGTAATCCCTACAATGAGCAGTTCTTC. The J gene is TRBJ2-1, the V gene TRBV6-6; 7 bases agree with TRBD2. J lost 2 bases, V lost 3 bases, and 10 bases had no gene match. The CDR3 covers 17 residues. Germline CDR1 MNHNY, CDR2 SVGAGI (reference sequence).